The clone carrying this T cell receptor (beta chain) was counted a few times. Its antigen is currently unknown. The entry originates in a study of CD4 T cells in relation to SARS-CoV-2 and coronaviruses. Study at large: The negative reference was HIV-1 Nef peptide pool or peptide-free culture. Findings of the study overall: This crossreactivity analysis covered spike protein alone, no other viral proteins.

The CDR3 loop spans 15 amino acids. The V gene end was trimmed by 8 bases and the J gene end by 5 bases; junction bases not matched to a gene: 9. The germline V gene has CDR1 MGHRA and CDR2 YSYEKL. TCRdb's copy holds only in-frame clones and misses some; the assay was immunoSEQ multiplex PCR. The table includes over 25,000 clones, over 70% detected once. CD4+ T cells from unexposed donors were obtained before the COVID-19 pandemic (2011-2018). The cells were cultured for around ten days before CD4+ T cells were isolated. Testing used SARS-CoV-2 S/N and four cold-coronavirus spikes on unexposed-donor CD4+ T cells, cells permitting. PBMCs were plated at roughly 2.1 million per well in IL-2-containing medium.

Material for sequencing was CD4+ T cells from PBMCs, cultured in vitro. This chain joins TRBV4-1 and TRBJ2-2, with 9 bases lining up with TRBD1. The TCR originated in a human donor in good health. The CDR3 sequence: CASEPGTGLTGELFF. The DNA of the CDR3 is TGCGCCAGCGAACCCGGGACAGGGTTAACCGGGGAGCTGTTTTTT.